A single sample gave rise to the 9 T cell receptor beta chains below, sequenced in a study of cytomegalovirus exposure and HLA in healthy donors. The PCR made use of 60 Vbeta and 13 Jbeta primers. The repertoire was sequenced with immunoSEQ multiplex PCR; TCRdb's copy has only in-frame clones and lacks some. The table lists about 180,000 clones, 82% of them singletons. The material sequenced was PBMCs. Receptor source: a man aged 40-55 years in good health and CMV-seronegative.

The gene calls are TRBV7-9 and TRBJ1-3, with D uncertain. Trimming cost V 6 bases and J 0 bases, with 15 bases left between them. Germline CDR1 is SEHNR and CDR2 is FQNEAQ (reference sequence). The CDR3 totals 16 residues. This chain's CDR3 is CASSIPLGDSGNTIYF. The CDR3 region has the DNA TGTGCCAGCAGTATCCCTCTAGGTGACTCTGGAAACACCATATATTTT.

The count of this clone is one. The V gene is TRBV5-4, the J gene TRBJ2-7; maybe TRBD2 (5 bases). Trimming pared 3 bases from V and 4 bases from J, leaving 17 bases between. The CDR3 length is 15 residues. Germline assignment: CDR1 SGHNT and CDR2 YYREEE (reference sequence). The CDR3 sequence: CASSSITRRGYEQYF. The CDR3 nucleotides read TGTGCCAGCAGCTCAATCACTAGGCGAGGGTACGAGCAGTACTTC. The entire variable domain, with the rest obtained from reference TRBV5-4 and TRBJ2-7, is as follows: ETGVTQSPTHLIKTRGQQVTLRCSSQSGHNTVSWYQQALGQGPQFIFQYYREEENGRGNFPPRFSGLQFPNYSSELNVNALELDDSALYLCASSSITRRGYEQYFGPGTRLTVT.

The sample holds a few counts of this clone. Other DNA sequences within the sample encode an identical CDR3. The rearrangement uses TRBV19 and TRBJ2-7; 9 bases line up with TRBD2. This CDR3 comprises 15 residues. With 4 bases clipped from V and 2 bases from J, the junction kept 6 bases outside the gene matches. Germline V lookup: CDR1 LNHDA, CDR2 SQIVND (reference sequence). CDR3 residues: CASSTRTSATYEQYF. CDR3 bases: TGTGCCAGTAGTACCCGGACTAGCGCTACCTACGAGCAGTACTTC.

The chain uses TRBV7-2 and TRBJ2-2; D is possibly TRBD2 (7 bases). The V end lost 8 bases, the J end lost 3 bases, and 16 bases lay between the germline ends. The germline V gene has CDR1 SGHTA and CDR2 FQGNSA. This CDR3 is 15 amino acids long. The CDR3 here is CASGERGGDTGELFF. Here the CDR3 DNA reads TGTGCCAGCGGGGAGAGGGGGGGGGACACCGGGGAGCTGTTTTTT.

The chain is built from TRBV15 and TRBJ2-2, with 7 bases lining up with TRBD1. Germline V gives CDR1 LNHNV, CDR2 YYDKDF (reference sequence). Losses at the gene ends were 5 bases for V and 4 bases for J; bases not matched to a gene: 4. The CDR3 runs to 14 residues. The CDR3 sequence is CATSDRVGTGELFF. DNA for the CDR3: TGTGCCACCAGCGACAGGGTCGGCACCGGGGAGCTGTTTTTT.

This clone was found a few times. The chain employs TRBV28 and TRBJ2-7; 7 positions agree with TRBD1. Germline CDR1 is MDHEN and CDR2 is SYDVKM. V was pared by 5 bases and J by 12 bases, with 13 bases of the junction left unmatched. There are 13 residues in the CDR3. CDR3 bases: TGTGCCAGCAGTGCAACTTCGGACAGGTTCGTGTACTTC. The encoded protein is CASSATSDRFVYF.

V and J are TRBV20-1 and TRBJ2-5; possibly TRBD1 for D (5 bases). This CDR3 region has 11 residues. V lost 0 bases and J 7 bases, leaving 6 bases between the germline ends. Germline V lookup: CDR1 DFQATT, CDR2 SNEGSKA (reference sequence). Here the CDR3 reads CSARERGTQYF. The CDR3 nucleotides are TGCAGTGCTAGAGAAAGGGGGACCCAGTACTTC.

The V gene is TRBV15, the J gene TRBJ2-7, with 9 bases that match TRBD1. There are 14 residues in the CDR3. V was clipped by 0 bases and J by 5 bases; unmatched bases: 2. CDR1 is LNHNV, CDR2 YYDKDF, per germline (reference sequence). The CDR3 nucleotides are TGTGCCACCAGCAGAGAGGACAGGGGCCACGAGCAGTACTTC. This sequence encodes CATSREDRGHEQYF.

The chain couples TRBV6-5 to TRBJ1-3, with 10 bases matching TRBD1. In germline, CDR1 is MNHEY, CDR2 SVGAGI. There are 15 residues in the CDR3. J lost 4 bases, V lost 5 bases, and 5 bases had no gene match. The chain's CDR3 is CASSGDRGHGNTIYF. The DNA for the CDR3 is TGTGCCAGCAGTGGCGACAGGGGGCACGGAAACACCATATATTTT.